This T cell receptor (beta chain) came from a study of tumor T cells in aggressive B-cell lymphoma (dated by TCRdb to about 2017). The CDR3 contains 14 residues, cysteine and phenylalanine counted. Only the CDR3 DNA is retained, 42 bases long and in frame from the first base. A note on this clone: Its recognized antigen is unknown. No base-level quality is on record; no much larger clone is a single base apart.

Preparation of the library involved the immunoSEQ multiplex PCR assay. Entries here come from immuneACCESS through TCRdb and include only in-frame sequences with V and J called. Some clones fail to appear in such tables; in the studies checked, an unresolved V gene covers under half of the shortfall, and the cause of the remainder is unknown. Present in this sample are about 4,000 clones, almost 85% of which were seen just once. The ten largest clones take up 45% to 55% of the sample. Sequencing was carried out using tumor tissue. The rearrangement joined TRBV21-1 to TRBJ2-1; TRBD1, the table's D call, lacks a check against the DNA. TRBV21-1 is tagged as a pseudogene. The TCR comes from an adult with diffuse large B cell lymphoma. The CDR3 has the sequence CASARQSSYNEQFF. The DNA is TGTGCCTCAGCTAGACAGAGCTCCTACAATGAGCAGTTCTTC.